These 19 T cell receptor beta chains originate from one sample sequenced in a study of T cell responses to AZD1222 COVID-19 vaccine. Repertoires were generated with immunoSEQ multiplex PCR, while TCRdb's copy carries only in-frame clones and drops some. Counted here are roughly 120,000 clones, 92% occurring once; the ten biggest clones make up more than 7%. The source was peripheral blood, collected 28 days after the second AZD1222 dose. These receptor sequences come from an adult who received the AZD1222 COVID-19 vaccine.

The rearrangement uses TRBV27 and TRBJ2-2; D not resolved. The CDR3 covers 11 residues. V was clipped by 1 base and J by 7 bases, with 1 base between them. Germline CDR1 and CDR2: MNHEY and SMNVEV (reference sequence). Written as DNA, the CDR3 is TGTGCCAGCAGTTTATACGGGGAGCTGTTTTTT. It specifies CASSLYGELFF.

The rearrangement links TRBV7-9 to TRBJ2-2, with a weak D call TRBD2 (5 bases). Germline CDR1 SEHNR, CDR2 FQNEAQ (reference sequence). The CDR3 length is 17 residues. The V end lost 5 bases, the J end lost 2 bases, and 18 bases lay between the germline ends. The CDR3 DNA is TGTGCCAGCAGCCCTTACCCAATGGGAGACAACACCGGGGAGCTGTTTTTT. Translating it yields CASSPYPMGDNTGELFF.

The chain carries TRBV29-1 and TRBJ2-2; D call uncertain. The V end was cut by 7 bases, the J end by 6 bases, with 9 bases between. Looked up from germline, CDR1 is SQVTM and CDR2 is ANQGSEA. The CDR3 runs 11 residues. The CDR3: CSGVLAGELFF. In DNA form, the CDR3 reads TGCAGCGGCGTACTCGCCGGGGAGCTGTTTTTT.

The V and J genes are TRBV7-9 and TRBJ1-2; perhaps TRBD1 as D (5 bases). The V end lost 0 bases, the J end lost 5 bases, and 16 bases lay between the germline ends. CDR1 SEHNR and CDR2 FQNEAQ come from the germline V gene (reference sequence). The CDR3 has 16 residues. The CDR3 here is CASSLARANFGYGYTF. The CDR3 nucleotides are TGTGCCAGCAGCTTAGCCAGGGCCAACTTCGGATATGGCTACACCTTC.

The rearrangement uses TRBV9 and TRBJ2-3; D is perhaps TRBD1 (5 bases). The V gene lost 0 bases and the J gene lost 0 bases, with 11 bases spanning the gap. The CDR3 contains 16 residues. Germline assignment: CDR1 SGDLS and CDR2 YYNGEE. The CDR3 here is CASSVDQGRSTDTQYF. Written as DNA, the CDR3 is TGTGCCAGCAGCGTAGACCAGGGTCGGAGCACAGATACGCAGTATTTT.

The DNA for the CDR3 is TGTGCCAGCAGCCAGGATGGCGGGGGAGCCTACGAGCAGTACTTC. It codes for CASSQDGGGAYEQYF. The chain couples TRBV3-1 (or the pseudogene TRBV3-2) to TRBJ2-7, with TRBD2 matching over 7 bases. Germline V gene data show CDR1 as LGHDT and CDR2 as YNNKEL (reference sequence). V trimming: 3 bases; J trimming: 2 bases; junction bases outside the gene matches: 7. The CDR3 covers 15 residues.

This clone was seen only a few times. This chain uses TRBV28 with TRBJ1-2; 9 nucleotides align to TRBD1. Germline CDR1 is MDHEN and CDR2 is SYDVKM. The V segment lost 6 bases and the J segment 6 bases; nucleotides outside the gene matches: 14. This CDR3 has 16 amino acids. The CDR3 bases are TGTGCCAGCAGCCCAGGAGGACAGGGGATCTTTAATGGCTACACCTTC. Translation: CASSPGGQGIFNGYTF.

This clone was seen a handful of times. V usage is TRBV19 and J usage is TRBJ1-4; D not certain. There are 15 residues in the CDR3. CDR1 and CDR2 (germline): LNHDA, SQIVND (reference sequence). Trimming took off 6 bases at V and 1 base at J, with 12 bases between the two ends. The CDR3 region has the DNA TGTGCCAGTAGGAGGTCGGGGTTAACTAATGAAAAACTGTTTTTT. The encoded protein is CASRRSGLTNEKLFF.

The chain employs TRBV5-1 and TRBJ2-6; TRBD2 is a possible D gene (5 bases). The ends were cut back, 6 bases at V and 0 bases at J, with 10 bases in the middle. This CDR3 spans 15 amino acids. The germline V gene encodes CDR1 SGHRS and CDR2 YFSETQ. The CDR3 region has the DNA TGCGCCAGCAATCCCGAGGGCTCTGGGGCCAACGTCCTGACTTTC. It yields the protein CASNPEGSGANVLTF.

The chain uses TRBV18 and TRBJ1-2; D is ambiguous. Trimming shortened V by 1 base and J by 2 bases, and 8 bases separated the two germline ends. This CDR3 region has 14 residues. The germline gives CDR1 KGHSH, CDR2 LQKENI. The CDR3 DNA follows: TGTGCCAGCTCACCACGCCTGGACAACTATGGCTACACCTTC. Its translation: CASSPRLDNYGYTF.

The chain employs TRBV7-9 and TRBJ1-1; D remains ambiguous. CDR3 size: 13 residues. The V gene lost 1 base and the J gene lost 1 base, with 4 bases spanning the gap. The germline V gene encodes CDR1 SEHNR and CDR2 FQNEAQ (reference sequence). CDR3 bases: TGTGCCAGCAGCTTAGATCAGAACACTGAAGCTTTCTTT. Translated: CASSLDQNTEAFF.

The chain links TRBV11-3 to TRBJ2-3; TRBD2 aligns across 9 bases. Trimming cost V 5 bases and J 2 bases; bases outside gene matches: 5. Germline V gives CDR1 SGHNT, CDR2 YENEEA. The CDR3 has 15 amino acids. The CDR3 sequence: CASSPLAGLTDTQYF. CDR3 nucleotide sequence: TGTGCCAGCAGCCCACTAGCGGGCCTCACAGATACGCAGTATTTT.

The chain joins TRBV20-1 to TRBJ1-1, with 10 bases that match TRBD1. This CDR3 spans 15 amino acids. The germline CDR1 and CDR2 sequences are DFQATT and SNEGSKA (reference sequence). Trimming at V came to 3 bases and at J to 3 bases, leaving 7 bases not matched to a gene. The CDR3 DNA reads TGCAGTGCTAGTAGACAGGGGGCGGAGGACACTGAAGCTTTCTTT. Translation: CSASRQGAEDTEAFF.

The V gene is TRBV7-2, the J gene TRBJ1-5, with 8 bases aligning to TRBD1. The CDR3 is 16 amino acids. Trimming cost V 2 bases and J 7 bases; bases outside gene matches: 10. CDR1 is SGHTA, CDR2 FQGNSA, per germline. CDR3 DNA sequence: TGTGCCAGCAGCTTATTGGGACAGGCTATAGGGCAGCCCCAGCATTTT. It encodes CASSLLGQAIGQPQHF.

This chain uses TRBV29-1 with TRBJ2-7; no reliable D call. The V and J ends lost 6 bases and 6 bases respectively, with 18 bases between them. The CDR3 is made up of 13 amino acids. Germline CDR1 and CDR2: SQVTM and ANQGSEA. CDR3 sequence (DNA): TGCAGCGTCTTGAAGGATAAGGCTGCCGAGCAGTACTTC. Its translation is CSVLKDKAAEQYF.

The chain links TRBV7-8 to TRBJ2-7; possibly TRBD2 for D (6 bases). The germline V gene encodes CDR1 SGHVS and CDR2 FQNEAQ. CDR3 length: 14 amino acids. V gave up 5 bases and J gave up 6 bases, with 17 bases separating them. The CDR3 protein is CASSPGTGPAEQYF. The CDR3 DNA reads as TGTGCCAGCAGCCCAGGGACTGGACCCGCCGAGCAGTACTTC.

The DNA for the CDR3 is TGTGCCAGCAGCCATGGCCGGGACAGGGCTGCTTTCTTT. Translated: CASSHGRDRAAFF. V usage is TRBV3-1 (or the pseudogene TRBV3-2) and J usage is TRBJ1-1; 9 bases fit TRBD1. CDR3 length equals 13 residues. Losses at the gene ends were 3 bases for V and 11 bases for J; bases not matched to a gene: 7. The germline V gene encodes CDR1 LGHDT and CDR2 YNNKEL (reference sequence).

The V gene is TRBV2, the J gene TRBJ2-2, with D tentatively TRBD1 or TRBD2 (6 bases each). The CDR3 spans 17 residues. Germline V gene data show CDR1 as SNHLY and CDR2 as FYNNEI. V shed 6 bases and J shed 6 bases, with 23 bases lying between them. CDR3 DNA sequence: TGTGCCAGCAGACTGGGACTTGGGGGCTGGGGGGCCGGGGAGCTGTTTTTT. Residues: CASRLGLGGWGAGELFF.

This clone was counted a single time. The chain combines TRBV12-3 or TRBV12-4 with TRBJ1-1; the D gene is possibly TRBD1 (6 bases). The V end was cut by 4 bases, the J end by 6 bases, with 12 bases between. The length of the CDR3 is 13 residues. The CDR3 DNA follows: TGTGCCAGCAGTTCACTGGCAGGGGCTGAAGCTTTCTTT. Its translation is CASSSLAGAEAFF.